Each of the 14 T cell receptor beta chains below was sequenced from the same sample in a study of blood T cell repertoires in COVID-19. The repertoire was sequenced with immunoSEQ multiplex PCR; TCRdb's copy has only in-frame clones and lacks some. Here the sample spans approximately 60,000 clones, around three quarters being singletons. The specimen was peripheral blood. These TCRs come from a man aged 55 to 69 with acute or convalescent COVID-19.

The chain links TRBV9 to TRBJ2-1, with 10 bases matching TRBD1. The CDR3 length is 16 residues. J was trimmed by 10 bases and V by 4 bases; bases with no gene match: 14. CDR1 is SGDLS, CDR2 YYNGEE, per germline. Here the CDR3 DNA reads TGTGCCAGCAGCCCACCCGGGGGACAGGGGTTTCGGGAGCAGTTCTTC. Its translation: CASSPPGGQGFREQFF.

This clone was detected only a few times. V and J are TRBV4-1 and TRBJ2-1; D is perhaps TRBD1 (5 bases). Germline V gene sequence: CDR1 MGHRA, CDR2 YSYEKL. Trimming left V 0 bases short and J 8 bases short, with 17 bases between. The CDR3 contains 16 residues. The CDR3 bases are TGCGCCAGCAGCCAAGATAAGGTCCAGGGTAGGGATGAGCAGTTCTTC. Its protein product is CASSQDKVQGRDEQFF.

CDR3 in amino acids: CASSAPFSPLHF. CDR3 DNA sequence: TGTGCCAGCTCTGCGCCCTTTTCACCCCTCCACTTT. The V gene is TRBV2, the J gene TRBJ1-6; D remains unclear. The CDR3 loop spans 12 amino acids. The V end was cut by 8 bases, the J end by 9 bases, with 11 bases between. From germline, CDR1 is SNHLY and CDR2 FYNNEI.

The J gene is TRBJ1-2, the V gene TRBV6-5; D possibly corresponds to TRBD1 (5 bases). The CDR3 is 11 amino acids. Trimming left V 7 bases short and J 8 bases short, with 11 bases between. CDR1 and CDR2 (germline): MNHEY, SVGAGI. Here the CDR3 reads CASTGTGGYTF. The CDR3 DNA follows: TGTGCCAGCACCGGGACTGGGGGCTACACCTTC.

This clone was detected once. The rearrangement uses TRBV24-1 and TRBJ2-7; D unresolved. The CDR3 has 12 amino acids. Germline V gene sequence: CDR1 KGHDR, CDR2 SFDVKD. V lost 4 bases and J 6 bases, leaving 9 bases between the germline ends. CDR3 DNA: TGTGCCACCAGTGACGCTTCGGGCGAGCAGTACTTC. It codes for CATSDASGEQYF.

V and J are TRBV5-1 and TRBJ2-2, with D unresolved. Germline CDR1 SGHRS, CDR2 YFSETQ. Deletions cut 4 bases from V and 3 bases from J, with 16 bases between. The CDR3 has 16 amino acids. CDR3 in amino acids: CASSPQVRIDTGELFF. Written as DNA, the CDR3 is TGCGCCAGCAGCCCGCAAGTCCGCATAGACACCGGGGAGCTGTTTTTT.

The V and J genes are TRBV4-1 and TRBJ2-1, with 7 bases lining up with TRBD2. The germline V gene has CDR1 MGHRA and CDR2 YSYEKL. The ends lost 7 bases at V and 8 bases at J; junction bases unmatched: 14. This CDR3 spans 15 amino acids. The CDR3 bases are TGCGCCAGCACCCACCTAGCGGAGATGGGGTATGAGCAGTTCTTC. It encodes CASTHLAEMGYEQFF.

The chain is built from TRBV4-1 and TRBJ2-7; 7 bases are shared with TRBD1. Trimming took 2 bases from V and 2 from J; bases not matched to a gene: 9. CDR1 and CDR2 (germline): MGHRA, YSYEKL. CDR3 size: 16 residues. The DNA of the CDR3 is TGCGCCAGCAGCCAACGACCCGGGACAGAGACCTACGAGCAGTACTTC. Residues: CASSQRPGTETYEQYF.

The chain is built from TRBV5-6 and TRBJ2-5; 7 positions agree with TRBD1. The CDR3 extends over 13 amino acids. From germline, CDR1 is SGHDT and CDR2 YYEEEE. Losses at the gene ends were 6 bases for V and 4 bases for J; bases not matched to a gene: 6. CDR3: CASTNRDRETQYF. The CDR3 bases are TGTGCCAGCACCAACCGGGACAGAGAGACCCAGTACTTC.

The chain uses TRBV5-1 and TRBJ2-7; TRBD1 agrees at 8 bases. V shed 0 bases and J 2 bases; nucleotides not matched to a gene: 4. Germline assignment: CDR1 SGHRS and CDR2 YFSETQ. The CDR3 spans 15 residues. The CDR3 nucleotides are TGCGCCAGCAGCTTGGGGGGACAGGAGGCCTACGAGCAGTACTTC. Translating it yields CASSLGGQEAYEQYF.

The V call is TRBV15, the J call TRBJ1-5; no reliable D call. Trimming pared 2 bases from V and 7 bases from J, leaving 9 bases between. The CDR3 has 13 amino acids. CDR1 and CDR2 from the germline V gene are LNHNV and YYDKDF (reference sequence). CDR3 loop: CATSRRVRQPQHF. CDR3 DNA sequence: TGTGCCACCAGCAGACGAGTCCGACAGCCCCAGCATTTT.

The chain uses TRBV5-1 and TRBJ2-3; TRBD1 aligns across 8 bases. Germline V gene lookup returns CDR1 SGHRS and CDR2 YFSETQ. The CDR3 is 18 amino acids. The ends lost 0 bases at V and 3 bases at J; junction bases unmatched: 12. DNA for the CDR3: TGCGCCAGCAGCTTGGGAATAGGACAGGGACCGGAGACAGATACGCAGTATTTT. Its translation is CASSLGIGQGPETDTQYF.

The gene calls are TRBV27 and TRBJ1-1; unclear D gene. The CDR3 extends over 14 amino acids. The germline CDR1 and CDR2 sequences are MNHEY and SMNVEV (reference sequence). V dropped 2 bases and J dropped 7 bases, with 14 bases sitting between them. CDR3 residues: CASSLRIGRDEAFF. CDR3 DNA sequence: TGTGCCAGCAGTTTAAGGATTGGGCGGGATGAAGCTTTCTTT.

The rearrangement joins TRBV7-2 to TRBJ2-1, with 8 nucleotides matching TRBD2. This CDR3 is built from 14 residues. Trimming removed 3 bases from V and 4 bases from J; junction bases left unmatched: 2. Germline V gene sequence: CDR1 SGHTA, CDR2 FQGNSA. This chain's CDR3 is CASSFERGYNEQFF. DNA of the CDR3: TGTGCCAGCAGCTTCGAGCGGGGGTACAATGAGCAGTTCTTC.